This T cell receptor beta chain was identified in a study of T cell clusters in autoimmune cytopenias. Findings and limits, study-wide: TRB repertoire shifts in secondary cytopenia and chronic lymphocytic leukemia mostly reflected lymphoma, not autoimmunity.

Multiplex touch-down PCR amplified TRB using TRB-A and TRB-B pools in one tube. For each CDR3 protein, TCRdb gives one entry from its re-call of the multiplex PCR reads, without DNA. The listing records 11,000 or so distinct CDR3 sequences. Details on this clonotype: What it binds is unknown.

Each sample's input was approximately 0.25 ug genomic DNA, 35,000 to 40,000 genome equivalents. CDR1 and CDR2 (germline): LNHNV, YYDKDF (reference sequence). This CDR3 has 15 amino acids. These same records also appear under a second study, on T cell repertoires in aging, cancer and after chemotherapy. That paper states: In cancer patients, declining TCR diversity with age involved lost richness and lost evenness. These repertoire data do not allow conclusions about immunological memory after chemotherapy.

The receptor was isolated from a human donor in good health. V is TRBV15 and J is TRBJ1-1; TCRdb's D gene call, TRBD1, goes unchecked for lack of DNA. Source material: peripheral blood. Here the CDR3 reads CATSRGRGPWSEAFF. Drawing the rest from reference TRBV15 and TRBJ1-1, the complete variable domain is DAMVIQNPRYQVTQFGKPVTLSCSQTLNHNVMYWYQQKSSQAPKLLFHYYDKDFNNEADTPDNFQSRRPNTSFCFLDIRSPGLGDTAMYLCATSRGRGPWSEAFFGQGTRLTVV.